These T cell receptor beta chains were read from a single sample in a study of metastatic and nonmetastatic thyroid tumors. TCRdb re-analyzed the PCR reads using MiXCR. The repertoire holds several thousand clones, 20% to 25% seen once, with 15% in the top ten. The sequenced material came from adjacent normal tissue. The origin of the receptors is a female donor with papillary thyroid cancer or a benign thyroid nodule (not recorded which). Some clones in this sample may be carry-over from other donors' samples. The CDR3 runs from the conserved cysteine through the conserved F or W.

V gene | CDR3 protein
TRBV2 | CASSPRRTGGLMNTEAFF
TRBV20-1 | CSAIRQANSPLHF
TRBV20-1 | CSAATGEQALKGGYTF
TRBV2 | CASGTGLGPQHF
TRBV11-2 | CASSTGYGPYNEQFF
TRBV29-1 | CSVGGVGFADTQYF
TRBV6-1 | CASRMASVFNEQLF
TRBV2 | CASSVGSGAGNTIYF
TRBV5-6 | CASSLGRDERTSPLHF
TRBV30 | CAWSAPGQAEFSYEQYF
TRBV29-1 | CSARERNTEAFF
TRBV30 | CAWTGTSRDTQYF
TRBV18 | CASSPSVTGGEKLFF
TRBV11-2 | CASRRTSGSGGADTQYF
TRBV29-1 | CSGQGDIRGEQYF
TRBV19 | CASSERTANYGYTF
TRBV15 | CATSRERSGTGLDSNTGELFF
TRBV20-1 | CSASGFHEKLFF
TRBV6-1 | CASRAPHNEKLFF
TRBV7-3 | CASSLGQWPQETQYF
TRBV4-2 | CASSQGASEYEQYF
TRBV5-5 | CASSLTGDRRETQYF
TRBV4-1 | CASSQGDRAQPQHF
TRBV4-1 | CASSQDRTSGSYEQYF
TRBV5-1 | CASRLAGGGTGELFF
TRBV12-3/TRBV12-4 | CASSPATSEAFF
TRBV28 | CASSLAGQGSGYTF
TRBV20-1 | CSARDPGAGSTEAFF
TRBV9 | CASSATGEPQHF
TRBV19 | CASSMGQGFFQPQHF
TRBV20-1 | CSARAAGDYEQYF
TRBV20-1 | CSARGPRDTSYEQYF
TRBV27 | CASSLGQGLRYF
TRBV2 | CASSAANAYGYTF
TRBV14 | CASSQDEAKTSTDTQYF
TRBV6-1 | CASSRKGFEQYF
TRBV18 | CASSHSDSFYIGYTF
TRBV28 | CASSFSSSPTGTQYF
TRBV6-1 | CASSDQVGGIGNQPQHF
TRBV24-1 | CATSPGDLYEQYF
TRBV6-1 | CASSPNPGTQYF
TRBV6-5 | CASSSVNQETQYF
TRBV28 | CASGRACF
TRBV7-8 | CASSARGRLRAEAFF
TRBV2 | CASSETASYEQYF
TRBV12-3/TRBV12-4 | CASRATGYEQYF
TRBV5-1 | CASSLRTSGSNEQFF